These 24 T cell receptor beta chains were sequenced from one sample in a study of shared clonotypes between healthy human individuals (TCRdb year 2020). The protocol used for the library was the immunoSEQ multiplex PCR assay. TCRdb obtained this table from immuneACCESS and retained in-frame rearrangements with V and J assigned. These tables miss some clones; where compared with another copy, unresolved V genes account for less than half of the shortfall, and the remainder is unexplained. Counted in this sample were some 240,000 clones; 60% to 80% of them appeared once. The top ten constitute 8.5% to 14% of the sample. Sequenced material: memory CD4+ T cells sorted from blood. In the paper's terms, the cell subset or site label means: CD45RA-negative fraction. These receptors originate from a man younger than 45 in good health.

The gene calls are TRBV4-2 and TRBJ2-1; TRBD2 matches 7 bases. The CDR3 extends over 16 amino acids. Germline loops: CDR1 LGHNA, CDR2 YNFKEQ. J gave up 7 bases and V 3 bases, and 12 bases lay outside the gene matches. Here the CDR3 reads CASSQVSASGTNEQFF. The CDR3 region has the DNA TGTGCCAGCAGCCAGGTTTCCGCGAGCGGGACGAATGAGCAGTTCTTC.

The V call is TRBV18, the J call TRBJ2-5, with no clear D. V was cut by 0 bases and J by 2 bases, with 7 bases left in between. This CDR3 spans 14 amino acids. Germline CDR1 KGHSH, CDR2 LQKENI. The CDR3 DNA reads TGTGCCAGCTCACCACCCGGGCCTCAAGAGACCCAGTACTTC. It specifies CASSPPGPQETQYF.

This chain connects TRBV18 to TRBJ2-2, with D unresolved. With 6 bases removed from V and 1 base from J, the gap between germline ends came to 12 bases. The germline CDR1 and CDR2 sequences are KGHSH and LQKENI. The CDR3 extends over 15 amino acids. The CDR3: CASSTAPENTGELFF. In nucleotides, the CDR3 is TGTGCCAGCTCGACGGCACCCGAGAACACCGGGGAGCTGTTTTTT.

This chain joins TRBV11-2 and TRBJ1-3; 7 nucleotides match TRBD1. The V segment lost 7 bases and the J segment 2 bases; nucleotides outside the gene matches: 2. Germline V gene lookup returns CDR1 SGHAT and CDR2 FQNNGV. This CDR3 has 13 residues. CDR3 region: CASKTGTGNTIYF. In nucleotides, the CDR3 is TGTGCCAGCAAGACAGGGACTGGAAACACCATATATTTT.

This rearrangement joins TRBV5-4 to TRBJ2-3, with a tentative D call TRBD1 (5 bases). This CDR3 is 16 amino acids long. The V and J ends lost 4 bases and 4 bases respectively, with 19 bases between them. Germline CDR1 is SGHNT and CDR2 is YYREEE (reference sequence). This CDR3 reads CASSQPRQGIPDTQYF. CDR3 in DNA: TGTGCCAGCAGCCAACCTCGGCAGGGAATCCCAGATACGCAGTATTTT.

CDR3 sequence reads: CASSLDRGTGNTIYF. As DNA, the CDR3 is TGTGCCAGCAGTTTGGACCGGGGTACTGGAAACACCATATATTTT. The chain uses TRBV28 and TRBJ1-3; D call uncertain. Germline CDR1 reads MDHEN; CDR2 reads SYDVKM. CDR3 length equals 15 residues. V lost 3 bases and J lost 2, with 11 bases in between.

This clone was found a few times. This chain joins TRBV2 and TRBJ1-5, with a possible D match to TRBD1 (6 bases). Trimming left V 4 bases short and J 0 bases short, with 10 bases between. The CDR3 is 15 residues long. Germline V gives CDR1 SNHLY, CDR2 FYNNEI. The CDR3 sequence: CASSATGNSNQPQHF. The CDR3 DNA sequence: TGTGCCAGCAGTGCCACAGGGAATAGCAATCAGCCCCAGCATTTT.

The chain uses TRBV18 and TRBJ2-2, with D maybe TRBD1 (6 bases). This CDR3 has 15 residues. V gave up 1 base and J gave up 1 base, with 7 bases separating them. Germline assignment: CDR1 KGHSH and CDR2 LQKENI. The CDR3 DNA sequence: TGTGCCAGCTCACCACGCAGGGGGAACACCGGGGAGCTGTTTTTT. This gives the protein CASSPRRGNTGELFF. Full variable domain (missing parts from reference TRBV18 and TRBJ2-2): NAGVMQNPRHLVRRRGQEARLRCSPMKGHSHVYWYRQLPEEGLKFMVYLQKENIIDESGMPKERFSAEFPKEGPSILRIQQVVRGDSAAYFCASSPRRGNTGELFFGEGSRLTVL.

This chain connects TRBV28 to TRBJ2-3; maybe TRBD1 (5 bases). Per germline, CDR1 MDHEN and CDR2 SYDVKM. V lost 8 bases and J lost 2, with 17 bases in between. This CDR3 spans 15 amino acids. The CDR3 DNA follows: TGTGCCAGCCTGCCTGGGGCCACCTACACAGATACGCAGTATTTT. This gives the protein CASLPGATYTDTQYF.

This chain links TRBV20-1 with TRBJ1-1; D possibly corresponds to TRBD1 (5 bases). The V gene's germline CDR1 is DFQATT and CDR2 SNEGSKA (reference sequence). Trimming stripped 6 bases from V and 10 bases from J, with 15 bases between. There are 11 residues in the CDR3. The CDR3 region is CSASDIPSAFF. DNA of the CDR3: TGCAGTGCCTCGGACATACCTTCAGCTTTCTTT.

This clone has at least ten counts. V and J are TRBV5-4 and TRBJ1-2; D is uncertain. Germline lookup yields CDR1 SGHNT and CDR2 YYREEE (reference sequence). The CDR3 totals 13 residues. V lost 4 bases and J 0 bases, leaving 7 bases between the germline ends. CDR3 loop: CASSPDSNYGYTF. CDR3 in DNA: TGTGCCAGCAGCCCGGACTCTAACTATGGCTACACCTTC. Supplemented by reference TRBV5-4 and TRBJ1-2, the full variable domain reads ETGVTQSPTHLIKTRGQQVTLRCSSQSGHNTVSWYQQALGQGPQFIFQYYREEENGRGNFPPRFSGLQFPNYSSELNVNALELDDSALYLCASSPDSNYGYTFGSGTRLTVV.

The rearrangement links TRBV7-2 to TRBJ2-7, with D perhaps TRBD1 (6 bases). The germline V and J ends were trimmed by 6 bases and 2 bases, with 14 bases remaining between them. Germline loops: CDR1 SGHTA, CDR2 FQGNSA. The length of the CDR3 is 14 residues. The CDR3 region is CASSYLGQTYEQYF. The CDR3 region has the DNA TGTGCCAGCAGTTATCTCGGACAGACCTACGAGCAGTACTTC.

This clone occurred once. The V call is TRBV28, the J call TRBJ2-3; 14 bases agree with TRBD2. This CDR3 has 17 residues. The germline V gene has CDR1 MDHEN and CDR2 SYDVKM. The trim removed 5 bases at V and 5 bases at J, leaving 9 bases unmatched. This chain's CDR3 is CASSTGLAGGVGDTQYF. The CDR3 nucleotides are TGTGCCAGCAGTACAGGACTAGCGGGAGGCGTAGGAGATACGCAGTATTTT.

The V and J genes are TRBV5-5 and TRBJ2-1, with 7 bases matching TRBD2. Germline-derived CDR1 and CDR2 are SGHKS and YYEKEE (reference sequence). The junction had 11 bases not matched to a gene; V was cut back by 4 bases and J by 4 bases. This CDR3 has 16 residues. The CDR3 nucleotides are TGTGCCAGCAGCCCGGATGGTAGCGGGTTATACAATGAGCAGTTCTTC. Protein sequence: CASSPDGSGLYNEQFF.

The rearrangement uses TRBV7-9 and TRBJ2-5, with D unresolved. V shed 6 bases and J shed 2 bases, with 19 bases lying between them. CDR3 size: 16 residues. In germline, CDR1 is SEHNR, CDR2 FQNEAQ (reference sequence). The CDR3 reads CASRPTFELSQETQYF. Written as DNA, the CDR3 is TGTGCCAGCAGGCCCACATTCGAACTAAGTCAAGAGACCCAGTACTTC.

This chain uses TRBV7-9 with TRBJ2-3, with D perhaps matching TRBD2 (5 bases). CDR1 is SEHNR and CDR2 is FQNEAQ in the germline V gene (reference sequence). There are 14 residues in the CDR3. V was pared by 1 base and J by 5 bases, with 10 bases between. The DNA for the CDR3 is TGTGCCAGCAGCTTAGATTTGGCGGGAGATACGCAGTATTTT. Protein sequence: CASSLDLAGDTQYF.

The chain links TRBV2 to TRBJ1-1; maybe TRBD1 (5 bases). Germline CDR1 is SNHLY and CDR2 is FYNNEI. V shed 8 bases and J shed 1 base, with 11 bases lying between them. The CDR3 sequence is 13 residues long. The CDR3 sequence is CASARQTNTEAFF. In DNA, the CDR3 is TGTGCCAGCGCACGACAGACGAACACTGAAGCTTTCTTT.

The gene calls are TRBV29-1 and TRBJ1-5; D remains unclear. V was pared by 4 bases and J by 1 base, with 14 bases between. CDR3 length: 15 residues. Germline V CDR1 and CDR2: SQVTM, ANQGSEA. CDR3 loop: CSVAVNIGSNQPQHF. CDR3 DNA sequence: TGCAGCGTTGCGGTTAATATAGGGAGCAATCAGCCCCAGCATTTT. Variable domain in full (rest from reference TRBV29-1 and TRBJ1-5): SAVISQKPSRDICQRGTSLTIQCQVDSQVTMMFWYRQQPGQSLTLIATANQGSEATYESGFVIDKFPISRPNLTFSTLTVSNMSPEDSSIYLCSVAVNIGSNQPQHFGDGTRLSIL.

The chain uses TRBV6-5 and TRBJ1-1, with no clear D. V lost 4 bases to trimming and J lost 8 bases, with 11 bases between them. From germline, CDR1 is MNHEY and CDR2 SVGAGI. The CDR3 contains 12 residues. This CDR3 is CASSSRFWEAFF. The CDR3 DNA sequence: TGTGCCAGCAGTTCCCGGTTCTGGGAAGCTTTCTTT.

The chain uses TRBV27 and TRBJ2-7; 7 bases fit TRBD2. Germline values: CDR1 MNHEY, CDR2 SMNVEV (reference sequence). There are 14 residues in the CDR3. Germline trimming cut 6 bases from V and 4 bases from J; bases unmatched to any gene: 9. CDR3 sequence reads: CASSGRGGGYEQYF. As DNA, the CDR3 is TGTGCCAGCAGCGGACGGGGCGGGGGATACGAGCAGTACTTC.

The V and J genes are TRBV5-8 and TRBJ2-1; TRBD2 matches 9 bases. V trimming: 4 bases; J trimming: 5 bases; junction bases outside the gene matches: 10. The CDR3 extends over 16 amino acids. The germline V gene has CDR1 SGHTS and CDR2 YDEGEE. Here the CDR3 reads CASSGEREERNNEQFF. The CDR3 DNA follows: TGTGCCAGCAGCGGAGAGCGGGAGGAAAGGAACAATGAGCAGTTCTTC.

CDR3: CASSSAAGPWEGNEQFF. Here the CDR3 DNA reads TGTGCCAGCAGCTCCGCCGCAGGGCCGTGGGAGGGGAATGAGCAGTTCTTC. The chain is built from TRBV7-2 and TRBJ2-1, with 7 bases lining up with TRBD2. Losses at the gene ends were 4 bases for V and 7 bases for J; bases not matched to a gene: 16. The CDR3 has 17 residues. Germline values: CDR1 SGHTA, CDR2 FQGNSA.

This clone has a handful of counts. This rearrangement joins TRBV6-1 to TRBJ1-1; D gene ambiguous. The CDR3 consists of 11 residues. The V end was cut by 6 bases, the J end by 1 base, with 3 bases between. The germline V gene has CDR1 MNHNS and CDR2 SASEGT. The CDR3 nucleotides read TGTGCCAGCAGGTCGAACACTGAAGCTTTCTTT. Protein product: CASRSNTEAFF.

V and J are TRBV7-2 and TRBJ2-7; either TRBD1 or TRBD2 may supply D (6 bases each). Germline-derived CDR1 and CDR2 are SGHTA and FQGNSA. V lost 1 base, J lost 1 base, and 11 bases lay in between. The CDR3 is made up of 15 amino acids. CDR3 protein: CASSLGTGTSYEQYF. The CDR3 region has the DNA TGTGCCAGCAGCTTAGGTACAGGGACTTCCTACGAGCAGTACTTC.